The entry that follows covers one TCR beta chain sequence. No antigen is known for it. The assay was immunoSEQ multiplex PCR, and TCRdb's table has in-frame clones only and misses some. The data contain about 97,000 clones, around nine tenths of them singletons. The CDR3 has 15 amino acids. V was pared by 1 base and J by 0 bases, with 7 bases between. Germline V gene lookup returns CDR1 MNHNS and CDR2 SASEGT. The entry originates in a study of T cell responses to AZD1222 COVID-19 vaccine. Study context: The analysis combined second doses at about 4 or about 12 weeks.

Whole-study findings and limits: Along spike, vaccine-associated CD4 TCRs were found throughout, with dominance at 160-218 and 743-854. Donors, mostly white British, included more females; clonal diversity was possibly underestimated.

Sequencing was performed on peripheral blood, taken on day 0 of AZD1222 vaccination. The receptor was isolated from an adult in good health. This chain links TRBV6-1 with TRBJ1-5, with TRBD1 as a possible D gene (5 bases). The CDR3 reads CASSEGTTSNQPQHF. CDR3 in DNA: TGTGCCAGCAGTGAAGGGACAACTAGCAATCAGCCCCAGCATTTT.